The clone carrying this T cell receptor (beta chain) was recorded once. Enrolled during active infection, Seattle patients were then followed longitudinally. In the original analysis: It was from reference gene primer amplification that nucleated cell counts were estimated. Clones were read by immunoSEQ multiplex PCR, and TCRdb kept only the in-frame ones, dropping some. From that table come the V and J calls and clone size; the DNA was used to work out D and trimming. The data contain about 150,000 clones, about 83% of them singletons. The V end was cut by 4 bases, the J end by 8 bases, with 15 bases between. The CDR3 consists of 13 residues. Germline V CDR1 and CDR2: SGHNT, YYREEE (reference sequence). These data come from a study of blood T cell repertoires in COVID-19. For the study at large: Collection of acute and convalescent COVID-19 samples took place in the United States, Italy and Spain. T cells, B-cell-depleted T cells, or PBMCs provided the cDNA or gDNA that served as material.

Sequences were obtained from peripheral blood. This TCR derives from a woman aged 55-70 years with COVID-19, enrolled during active disease. V usage is TRBV5-4 and J usage is TRBJ1-2; unclear D gene. The CDR3 region has the DNA TGTGCCAGCAGCCCGGCGGTCCGCCGGGGCTACACCTTC. Translated, it gives CASSPAVRRGYTF.